This note documents a single TCR beta chain sequence. Its target is unknown. The sample is drawn from a study of cytotoxic CD8 clonotypes in ibrutinib-treated CLL. Per germline, CDR1 MNHEY and CDR2 SVGAGI. The CDR3 is 15 residues long. The ends were cut back, 6 bases at V and 0 bases at J, with 13 bases in the middle. Study outcomes and limitations: Rare overall, public clonotypes shrank or held steady under therapy.

With sequencing, the targeted depth ranged from 1 in 200,000 to 1 in 1 million T cells. Assay: immunoSEQ multiplex PCR; the TCRdb copy retains only in-frame clones and omits some. The table lists 200,000 or so clones, 65% to 80% of them singletons. This TCR derives from a human donor with chronic lymphocytic leukemia. The material was PBMCs, obtained after 12 months of ibrutinib treatment. The chain carries TRBV6-5 and TRBJ2-3; D is perhaps TRBD2 (5 bases). CDR3 in amino acids: CASSYIGGSTDTQYF. DNA of the CDR3: TGTGCCAGCAGCTACATTGGCGGGAGCACAGATACGCAGTATTTT.